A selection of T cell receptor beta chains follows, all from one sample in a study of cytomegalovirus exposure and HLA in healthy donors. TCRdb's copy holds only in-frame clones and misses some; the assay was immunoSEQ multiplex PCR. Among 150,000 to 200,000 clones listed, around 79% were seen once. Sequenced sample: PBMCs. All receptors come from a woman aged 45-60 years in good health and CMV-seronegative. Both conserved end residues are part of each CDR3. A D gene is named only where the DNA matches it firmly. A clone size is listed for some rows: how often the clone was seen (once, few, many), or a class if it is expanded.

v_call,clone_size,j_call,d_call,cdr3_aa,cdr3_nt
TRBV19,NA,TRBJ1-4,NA,CASSKPLDKREKLFF,TGTGCCAGTAGTAAACCCCTGGACAAGCGTGAAAAACTGTTTTTT
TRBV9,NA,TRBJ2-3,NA,CASSVAPGGGTDTQYF,TGTGCCAGCAGCGTAGCCCCGGGCGGGGGCACAGATACGCAGTATTTT
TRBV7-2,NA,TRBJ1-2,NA,CASSNSTGPSHGYTF,TGTGCCAGCAGTAATTCTACAGGGCCATCCCATGGCTACACCTTC
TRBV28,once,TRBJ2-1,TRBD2,CAAASGNYNEQFF,TGTGCCGCGGCTAGCGGGAATTACAATGAGCAGTTCTTC
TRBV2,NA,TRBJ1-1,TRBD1,CASTGGDRANTEAFF,TGTGCCAGCACTGGTGGGGACAGGGCCAACACTGAAGCTTTCTTT
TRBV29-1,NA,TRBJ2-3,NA,CSAQGTLDGSTDTQYF,TGCAGCGCTCAGGGAACCCTAGACGGGAGTACAGATACGCAGTATTTT
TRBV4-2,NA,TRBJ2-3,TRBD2,CASSQTPGLAAVSTDTQYF,TGTGCCAGCAGCCAAACCCCGGGACTAGCGGCGGTTAGCACAGATACGCAGTATTTT
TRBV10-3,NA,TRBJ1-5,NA,CATRRGGVNQPQHF,TGTGCCACCCGGAGGGGGGGAGTGAATCAGCCCCAGCATTTT
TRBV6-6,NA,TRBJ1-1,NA,CASSYPFQFGGTEAFF,TGTGCCAGCAGTTACCCTTTTCAGTTTGGAGGTACTGAAGCTTTCTTT
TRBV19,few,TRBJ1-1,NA,CASSPNPYMNTEAFF,TGTGCCAGTAGCCCAAATCCTTACATGAACACTGAAGCTTTCTTT
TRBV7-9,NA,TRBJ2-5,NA,CASSLSLFETQYF,TGTGCCAGCAGCTTAAGTCTATTTGAGACCCAGTACTTC